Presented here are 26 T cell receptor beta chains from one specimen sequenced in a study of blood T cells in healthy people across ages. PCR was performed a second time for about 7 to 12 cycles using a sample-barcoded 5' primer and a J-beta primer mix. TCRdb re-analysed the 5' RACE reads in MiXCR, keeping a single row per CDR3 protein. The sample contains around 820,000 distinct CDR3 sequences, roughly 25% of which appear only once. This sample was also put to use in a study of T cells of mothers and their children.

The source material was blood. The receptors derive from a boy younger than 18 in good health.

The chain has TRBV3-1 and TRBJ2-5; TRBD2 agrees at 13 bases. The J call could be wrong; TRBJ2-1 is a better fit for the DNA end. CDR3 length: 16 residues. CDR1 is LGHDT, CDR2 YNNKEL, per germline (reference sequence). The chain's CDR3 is CASSQFSGTSGTLQFF. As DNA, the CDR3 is TGTGCCAGCAGCCAATTTTCCGGGACTAGCGGGACCCTACAGTTCTTC.

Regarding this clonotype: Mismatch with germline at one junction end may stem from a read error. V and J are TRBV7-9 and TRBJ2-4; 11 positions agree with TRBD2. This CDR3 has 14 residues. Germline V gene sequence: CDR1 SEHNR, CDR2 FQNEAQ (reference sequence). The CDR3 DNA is TGTGCCAGCAGCGTAGCGGGAGGGCTTGACATTCAGTACTTC. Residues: CASSVAGGLDIQYF.

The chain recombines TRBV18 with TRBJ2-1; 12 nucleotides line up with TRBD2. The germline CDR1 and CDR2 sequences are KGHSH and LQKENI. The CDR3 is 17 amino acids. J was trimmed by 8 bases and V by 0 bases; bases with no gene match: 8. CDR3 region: CASSPPRRTSGIDEQFF. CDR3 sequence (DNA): TGTGCCAGCTCACCACCGAGACGGACTAGCGGGATCGATGAGCAGTTCTTC.

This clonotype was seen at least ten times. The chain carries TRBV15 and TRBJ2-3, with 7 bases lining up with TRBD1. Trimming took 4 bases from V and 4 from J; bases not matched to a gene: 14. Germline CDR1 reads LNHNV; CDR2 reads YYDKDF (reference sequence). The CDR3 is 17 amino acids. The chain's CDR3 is CATSTNRGGTPADTQYF. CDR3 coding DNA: TGTGCCACCAGCACCAACAGGGGCGGAACCCCAGCAGATACGCAGTATTTT.

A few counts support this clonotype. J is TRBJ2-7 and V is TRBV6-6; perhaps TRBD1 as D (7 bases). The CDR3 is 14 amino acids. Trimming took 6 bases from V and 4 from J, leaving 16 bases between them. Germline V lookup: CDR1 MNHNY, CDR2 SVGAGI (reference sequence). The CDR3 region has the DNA TGTGCCAGCAGCTCAGGGGGGAAATTGTACGAGCAGTACTTC. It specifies CASSSGGKLYEQYF.

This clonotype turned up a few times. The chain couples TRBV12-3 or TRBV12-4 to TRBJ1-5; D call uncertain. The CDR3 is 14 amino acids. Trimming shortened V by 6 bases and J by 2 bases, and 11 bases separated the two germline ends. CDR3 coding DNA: TGTGCCAGCAGCCCGCGCCTAGGCAATCAGCCCCAGCATTTT. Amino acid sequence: CASSPRLGNQPQHF.

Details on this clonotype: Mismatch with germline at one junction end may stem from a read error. Here the CDR3 reads CASSLGNTETFF. The CDR3, as DNA: TGTGCCAGCAGCTTGGGGAACACTGAAACTTTCTTT. The J gene is TRBJ1-1, the V gene TRBV5-6; D is unresolved. The CDR3 contains 12 residues. In germline, CDR1 is SGHDT, CDR2 YYEEEE.

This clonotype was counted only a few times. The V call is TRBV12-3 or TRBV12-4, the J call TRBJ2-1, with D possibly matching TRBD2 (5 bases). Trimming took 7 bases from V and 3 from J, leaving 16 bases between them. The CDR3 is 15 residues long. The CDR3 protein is CASNEDGLNYNEQFF. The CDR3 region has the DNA TGTGCCAGCAACGAGGACGGACTGAACTACAATGAGCAGTTCTTC.

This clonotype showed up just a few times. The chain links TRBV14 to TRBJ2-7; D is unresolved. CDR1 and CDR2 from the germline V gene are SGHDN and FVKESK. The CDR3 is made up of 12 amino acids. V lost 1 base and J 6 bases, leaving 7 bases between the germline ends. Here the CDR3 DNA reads TGTGCCAGCAGCCAAGTCCCTAGCGAGCAGTACTTC. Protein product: CASSQVPSEQYF.

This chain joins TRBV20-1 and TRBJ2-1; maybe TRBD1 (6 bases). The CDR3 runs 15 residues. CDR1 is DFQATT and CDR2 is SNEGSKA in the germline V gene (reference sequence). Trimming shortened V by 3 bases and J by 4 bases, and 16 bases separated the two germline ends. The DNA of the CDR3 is TGCAGTGCTAGGGGGTACAGGGAAGGTTACAATGAGCAGTTCTTC. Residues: CSARGYREGYNEQFF.

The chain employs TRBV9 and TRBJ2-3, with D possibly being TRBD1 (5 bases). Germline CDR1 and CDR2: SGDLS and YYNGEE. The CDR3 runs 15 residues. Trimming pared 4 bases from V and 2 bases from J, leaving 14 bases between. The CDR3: CASSYRQFPTDTQYF. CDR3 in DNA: TGTGCCAGCAGCTACCGACAGTTCCCCACAGATACGCAGTATTTT. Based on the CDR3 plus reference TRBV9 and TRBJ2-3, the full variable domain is DSGVTQTPKHLITATGQRVTLRCSPRSGDLSVYWYQQSLDQGLQFLIQYYNGEERAKGNILERFSAQQFPDLHSELNLSSLELGDSALYFCASSYRQFPTDTQYFGPGTRLTVL.

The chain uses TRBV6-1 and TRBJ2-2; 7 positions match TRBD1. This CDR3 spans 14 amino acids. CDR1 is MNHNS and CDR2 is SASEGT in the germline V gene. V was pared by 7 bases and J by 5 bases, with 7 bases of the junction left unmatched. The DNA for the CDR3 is TGTGCCAGCATGCACAGGGGAGTTACCGGGGAGCTGTTTTTT. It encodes CASMHRGVTGELFF.

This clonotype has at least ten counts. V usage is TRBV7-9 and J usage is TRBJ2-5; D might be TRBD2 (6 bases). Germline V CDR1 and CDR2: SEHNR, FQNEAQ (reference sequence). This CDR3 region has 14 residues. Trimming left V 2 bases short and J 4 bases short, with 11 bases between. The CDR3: CASSLTGVLETQYF. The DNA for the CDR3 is TGTGCCAGCAGCTTAACGGGGGTCTTAGAGACCCAGTACTTC. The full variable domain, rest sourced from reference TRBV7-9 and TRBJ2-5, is DTGVSQNPRHKITKRGQNVTFRCDPISEHNRLYWYRQTLGQGPEFLTYFQNEAQLEKSRLLSDRFSAERPKGSFSTLEIQRTEQGDSAMYLCASSLTGVLETQYFGPGTRLLVL.

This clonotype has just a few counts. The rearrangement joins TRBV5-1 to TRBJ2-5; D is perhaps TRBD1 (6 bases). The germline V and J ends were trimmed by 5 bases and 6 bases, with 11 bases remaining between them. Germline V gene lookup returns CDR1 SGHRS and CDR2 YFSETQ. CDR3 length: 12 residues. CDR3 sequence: CASSRQGQTQYF. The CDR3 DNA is TGCGCCAGCAGTCGGCAGGGGCAGACCCAGTACTTC. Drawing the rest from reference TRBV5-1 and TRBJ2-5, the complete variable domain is KAGVTQTPRYLIKTRGQQVTLSCSPISGHRSVSWYQQTPGQGLQFLFEYFSETQRNKGNFPGRFSGRQFSNSRSEMNVSTLELGDSALYLCASSRQGQTQYFGPGTRLLVL.

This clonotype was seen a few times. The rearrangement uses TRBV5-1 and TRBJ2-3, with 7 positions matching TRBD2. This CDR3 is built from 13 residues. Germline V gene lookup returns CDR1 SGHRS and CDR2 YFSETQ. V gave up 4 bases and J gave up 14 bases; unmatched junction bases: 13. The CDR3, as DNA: TGCGCCAGCAGCACAGGAGCGGGGTACGGATGGTATTTT. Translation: CASSTGAGYGWYF.

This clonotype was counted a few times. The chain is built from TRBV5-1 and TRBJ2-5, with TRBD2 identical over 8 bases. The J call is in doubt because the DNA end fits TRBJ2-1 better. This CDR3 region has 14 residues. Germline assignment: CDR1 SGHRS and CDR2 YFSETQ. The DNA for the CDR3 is TGCGCCAGCGGCAGCGGGGGCGATCGCAATGAGCAGTTCTTC. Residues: CASGSGGDRNEQFF.

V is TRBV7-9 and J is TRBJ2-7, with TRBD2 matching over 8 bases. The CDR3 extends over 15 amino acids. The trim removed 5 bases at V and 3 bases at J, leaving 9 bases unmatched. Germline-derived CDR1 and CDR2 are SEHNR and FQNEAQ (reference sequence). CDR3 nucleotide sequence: TGTGCCAGCAGCGATCTTAGCGGGGACGACTACGAGCAGTACTTC. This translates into CASSDLSGDDYEQYF.

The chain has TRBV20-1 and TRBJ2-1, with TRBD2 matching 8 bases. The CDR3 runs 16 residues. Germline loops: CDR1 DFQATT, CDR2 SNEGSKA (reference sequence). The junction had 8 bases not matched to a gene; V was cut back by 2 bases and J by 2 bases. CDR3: CSARPLLAVTYNEQFF. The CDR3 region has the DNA TGCAGTGCTAGACCCCTACTAGCGGTCACCTACAATGAGCAGTTCTTC.

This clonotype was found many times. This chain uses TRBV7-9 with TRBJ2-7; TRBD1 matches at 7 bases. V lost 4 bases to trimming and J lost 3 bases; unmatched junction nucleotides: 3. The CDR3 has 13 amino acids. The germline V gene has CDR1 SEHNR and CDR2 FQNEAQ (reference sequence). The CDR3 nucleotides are TGTGCCAGCAGCTCGGGACAGAACTACGAGCAGTACTTC. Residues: CASSSGQNYEQYF.

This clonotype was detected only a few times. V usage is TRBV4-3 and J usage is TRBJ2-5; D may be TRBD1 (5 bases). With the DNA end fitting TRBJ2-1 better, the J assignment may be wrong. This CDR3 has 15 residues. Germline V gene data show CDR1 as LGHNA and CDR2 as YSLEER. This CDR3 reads CASSRQPTDSNEQFF. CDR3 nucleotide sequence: TGCGCCAGCAGTCGCCAGCCGACAGACTCCAATGAGCAGTTCTTC.

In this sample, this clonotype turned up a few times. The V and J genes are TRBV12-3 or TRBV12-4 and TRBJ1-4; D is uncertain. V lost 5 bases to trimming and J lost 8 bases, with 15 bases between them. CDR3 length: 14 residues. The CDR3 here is CASSPGPGGEKLFF. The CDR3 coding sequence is TGTGCCAGCAGTCCCGGACCCGGCGGCGAAAAACTGTTTTTT.

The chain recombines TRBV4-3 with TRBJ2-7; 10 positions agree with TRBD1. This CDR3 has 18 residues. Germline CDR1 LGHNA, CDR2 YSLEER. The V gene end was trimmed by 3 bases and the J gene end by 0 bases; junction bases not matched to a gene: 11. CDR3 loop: CASSQAGQGGLSSYEQYF. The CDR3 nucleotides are TGCGCCAGCAGCCAGGCCGGACAGGGGGGGCTTAGCTCCTACGAGCAGTACTTC.

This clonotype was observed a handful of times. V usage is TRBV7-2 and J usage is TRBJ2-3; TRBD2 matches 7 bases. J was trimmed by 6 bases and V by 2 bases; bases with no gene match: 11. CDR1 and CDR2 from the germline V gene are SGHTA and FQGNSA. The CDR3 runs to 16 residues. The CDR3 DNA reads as TGTGCCAGCAGCTTATCGTGGGGGGGAACCCCCGATACGCAGTATTTT. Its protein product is CASSLSWGGTPDTQYF.

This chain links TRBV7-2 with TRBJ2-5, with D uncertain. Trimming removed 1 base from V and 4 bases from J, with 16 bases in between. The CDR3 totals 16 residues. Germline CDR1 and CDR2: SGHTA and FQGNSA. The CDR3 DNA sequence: TGTGCCAGCAGCTTAGTCAAGGACCCGGTTTTAGAGACCCAGTACTTC. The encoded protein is CASSLVKDPVLETQYF.

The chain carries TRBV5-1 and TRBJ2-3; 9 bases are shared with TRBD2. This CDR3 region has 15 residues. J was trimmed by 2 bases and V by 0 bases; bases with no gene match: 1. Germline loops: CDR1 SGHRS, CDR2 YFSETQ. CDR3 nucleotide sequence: TGCGCCAGCAGCTTGGTAGCGGGAGACACAGATACGCAGTATTTT. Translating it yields CASSLVAGDTDTQYF.

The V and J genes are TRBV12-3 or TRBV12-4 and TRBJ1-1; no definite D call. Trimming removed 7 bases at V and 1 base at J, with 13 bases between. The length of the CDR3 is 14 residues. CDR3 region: CASTLGWGNTEAFF. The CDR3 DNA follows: TGTGCCAGCACCTTGGGCTGGGGGAACACTGAAGCTTTCTTT.